This T cell receptor (beta chain) was profiled in a study of early T cells in non-severe SARS-CoV-2 infection. TCRdb reprocessed the 5' RACE reads via MiXCR and lists one record per CDR3 protein. The data contain about 76,000 distinct CDR3 sequences, 11% of them singletons. This clonotype was recorded at least ten times. CDR1 is LGHNA, CDR2 YNFKEQ, per germline. There are 13 residues in the CDR3. With 0 bases removed from V and 10 bases from J, the gap between germline ends came to 10 bases. The TCR comes from an adult who was a healthcare worker with PCR-confirmed SARS-CoV-2 infection or an uninfected control (not recorded which). The gene calls are TRBV4-2 and TRBJ1-3; D possibly corresponds to TRBD1 (5 bases). Source material: whole blood. The CDR3 here is CASSQDRHRTIYF. The CDR3 coding sequence is TGTGCCAGCAGCCAAGATCGGCACAGGACCATATATTTT.